This TCR beta chain derives from a study of blood T cell repertoires in COVID-19. The J segment lost 3 bases and the V segment lost 4 bases, leaving 15 bases of the junction unmatched. The germline gives CDR1 MNHEY, CDR2 SMNVEV (reference sequence). CDR3 length: 19 residues. Everyone who took part was roughly 18 to 100 years old, and they came from 20 to 25 US areas. Using immunoSEQ multiplex PCR, the repertoire was profiled, and TCRdb retains in-frame clones only, with some absent. Of about 500,000 clones listed, roughly nine tenths are singletons. This receptor was obtained from a woman under 30 who had recovered from COVID-19. The V call is TRBV27, the J call TRBJ1-6, with TRBD1 matching over 7 bases. Sequences were obtained from PBMCs or T cells enriched from blood (not recorded which). The CDR3: CASSSQGRRLGGYNSPLHF. The DNA for the CDR3 is TGTGCCAGCAGTTCACAGGGGAGGAGGTTAGGAGGCTATAATTCACCCCTCCACTTT.